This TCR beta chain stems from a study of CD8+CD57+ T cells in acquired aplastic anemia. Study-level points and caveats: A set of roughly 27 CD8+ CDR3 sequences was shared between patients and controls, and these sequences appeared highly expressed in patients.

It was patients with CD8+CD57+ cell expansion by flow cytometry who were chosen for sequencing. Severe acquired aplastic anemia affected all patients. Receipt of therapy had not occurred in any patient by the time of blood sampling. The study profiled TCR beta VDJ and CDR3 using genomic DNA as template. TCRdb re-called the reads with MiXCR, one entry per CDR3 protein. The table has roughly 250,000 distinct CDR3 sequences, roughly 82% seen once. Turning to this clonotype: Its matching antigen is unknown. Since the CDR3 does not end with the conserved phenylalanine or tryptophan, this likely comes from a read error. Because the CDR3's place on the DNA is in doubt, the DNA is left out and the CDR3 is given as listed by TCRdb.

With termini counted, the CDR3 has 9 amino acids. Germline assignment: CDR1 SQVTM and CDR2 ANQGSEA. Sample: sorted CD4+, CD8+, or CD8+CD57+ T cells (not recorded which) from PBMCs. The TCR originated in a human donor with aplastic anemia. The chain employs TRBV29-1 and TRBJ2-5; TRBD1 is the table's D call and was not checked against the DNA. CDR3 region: CSAGVDLFS.